This T cell receptor (beta chain) appears in the sequencing data of a study of control samples from healthy donors and cancer patients. The method was immunoSEQ multiplex PCR; TCRdb's version includes in-frame clones alone and lacks a portion of them. The sample holds fewer than 25,000 clones, about four fifths seen once. The CDR3 spans 12 residues. The germline V and J ends were trimmed by 0 bases and 8 bases, with 7 bases remaining between them. CDR1 and CDR2 from the germline V gene are SNHLY and FYNNEI. The V call is TRBV2, the J call TRBJ1-1; D uncertain. The sequenced sample was PBMCs. The source of this sequence is a man older than 75 with head and neck cancer. As DNA, the CDR3 is TGTGCCAGCAGTGAAGCGTGGGAGGAAGCTTTCTTT. Its translation is CASSEAWEEAFF.